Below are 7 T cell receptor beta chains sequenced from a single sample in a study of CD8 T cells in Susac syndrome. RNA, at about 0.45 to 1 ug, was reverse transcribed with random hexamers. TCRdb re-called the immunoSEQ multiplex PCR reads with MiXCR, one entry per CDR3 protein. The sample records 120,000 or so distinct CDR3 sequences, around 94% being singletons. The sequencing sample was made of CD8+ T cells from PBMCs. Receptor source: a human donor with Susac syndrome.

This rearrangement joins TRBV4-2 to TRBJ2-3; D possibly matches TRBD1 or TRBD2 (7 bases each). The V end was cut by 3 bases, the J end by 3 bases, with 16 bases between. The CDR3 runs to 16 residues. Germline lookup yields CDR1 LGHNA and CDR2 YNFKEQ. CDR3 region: CASSHPPGGGTDTQYF. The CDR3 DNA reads TGTGCCAGCAGCCACCCACCAGGGGGAGGGACAGATACGCAGTATTTT.

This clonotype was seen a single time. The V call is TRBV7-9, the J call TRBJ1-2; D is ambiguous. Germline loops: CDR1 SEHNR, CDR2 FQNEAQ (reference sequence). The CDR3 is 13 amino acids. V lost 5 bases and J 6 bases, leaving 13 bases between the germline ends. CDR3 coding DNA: TGTGCCAGCAGCATGGACGGTTCGCATGGCTACACCTTC. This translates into CASSMDGSHGYTF.

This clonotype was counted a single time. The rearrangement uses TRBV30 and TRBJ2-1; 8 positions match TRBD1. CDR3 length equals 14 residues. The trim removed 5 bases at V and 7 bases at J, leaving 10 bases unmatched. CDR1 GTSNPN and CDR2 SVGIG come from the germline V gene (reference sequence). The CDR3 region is CAWDPGDRFNEQFF. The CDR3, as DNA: TGTGCCTGGGACCCTGGGGACAGGTTTAATGAGCAGTTCTTC.

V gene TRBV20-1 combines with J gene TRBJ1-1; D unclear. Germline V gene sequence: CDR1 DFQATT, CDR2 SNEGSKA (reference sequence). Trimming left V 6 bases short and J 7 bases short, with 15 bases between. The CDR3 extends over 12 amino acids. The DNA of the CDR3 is TGCAGTGCCGGCGCCAGTGAGCTTGAAGCTTTCTTT. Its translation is CSAGASELEAFF.

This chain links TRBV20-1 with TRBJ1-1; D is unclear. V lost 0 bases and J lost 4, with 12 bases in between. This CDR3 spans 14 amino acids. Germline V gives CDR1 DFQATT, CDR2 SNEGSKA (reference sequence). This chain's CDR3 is CSARDQVEVTEAFF. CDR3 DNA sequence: TGCAGTGCTAGAGACCAGGTCGAAGTCACTGAAGCTTTCTTT.

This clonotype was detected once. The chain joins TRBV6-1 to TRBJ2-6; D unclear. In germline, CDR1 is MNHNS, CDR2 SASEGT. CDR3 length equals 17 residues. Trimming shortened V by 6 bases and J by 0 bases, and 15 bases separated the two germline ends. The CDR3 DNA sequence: TGTGCCAGCAGCCCAGAACCTGCTTTCTCTGGGGCCAACGTCCTGACTTTC. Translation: CASSPEPAFSGANVLTF.

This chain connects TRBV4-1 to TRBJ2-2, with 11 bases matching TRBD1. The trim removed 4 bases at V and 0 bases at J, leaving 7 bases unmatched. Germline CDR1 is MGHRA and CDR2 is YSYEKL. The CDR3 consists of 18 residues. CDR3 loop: CASSPPGQGVANTGELFF. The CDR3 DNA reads TGCGCCAGCAGCCCTCCGGGACAGGGGGTTGCGAACACCGGGGAGCTGTTTTTT.